Listed here are 8 T cell receptor beta chains from one sample, sequenced in a study of cytomegalovirus exposure and HLA in healthy donors. Use of 60 Vbeta and 13 Jbeta primers characterized the PCR. Sequencing was performed with immunoSEQ multiplex PCR; in TCRdb, only in-frame clones are kept and a portion is missing. Of about 150,000 clones detected, roughly 80% appear once; the ten largest clones hold around 6.6%. The sequencing sample was made of PBMCs. The origin of the receptors is a male donor in good health and CMV-seropositive.

This chain uses TRBV9 with TRBJ1-1; D unclear. V lost 5 bases and J lost 5, with 13 bases in between. The germline V gene encodes CDR1 SGDLS and CDR2 YYNGEE. There are 13 residues in the CDR3. The CDR3 DNA is TGTGCCAGCAGTCCCGGACGGGAGACTGAAGCTTTCTTT. It is translated as CASSPGRETEAFF.

This sequence joins TRBV29-1 and TRBJ2-5; 11 bases line up with TRBD1. V dropped 7 bases and J dropped 4; count of bases not matched to a gene: 5. Germline V gives CDR1 SQVTM, CDR2 ANQGSEA. The CDR3 consists of 13 residues. The CDR3: CSAPGQGVETQYF. The CDR3 DNA sequence: TGCAGCGCCCCGGGACAGGGGGTAGAGACCCAGTACTTC.

The chain couples TRBV7-9 to TRBJ2-1; the D gene is possibly TRBD1 (6 bases). The ends were cut back, 5 bases at V and 3 bases at J, with 20 bases in the middle. The CDR3 contains 17 residues. Germline V gene sequence: CDR1 SEHNR, CDR2 FQNEAQ (reference sequence). The CDR3 DNA is TGTGCCAGCAGCAGCGCCCGGACAGCCGGGTTCTACAATGAGCAGTTCTTC. Translation: CASSSARTAGFYNEQFF.

The rearrangement uses TRBV7-9 and TRBJ1-2; 7 nucleotides line up with TRBD1. Germline V CDR1 and CDR2: SEHNR, FQNEAQ (reference sequence). The CDR3 extends over 19 amino acids. V lost 2 bases to trimming and J lost 4 bases; unmatched junction nucleotides: 19. CDR3 in amino acids: CASSLTSGTAAKVGYGYTF. The DNA for the CDR3 is TGTGCCAGCAGCTTAACATCTGGGACAGCTGCCAAGGTCGGCTATGGCTACACCTTC.

This rearrangement joins TRBV28 to TRBJ2-7; D is perhaps TRBD1 (6 bases). Germline V gene lookup returns CDR1 MDHEN and CDR2 SYDVKM. The CDR3 is 14 amino acids. Trimming left V 5 bases short and J 2 bases short, with 13 bases between. The CDR3, as DNA: TGTGCCAGCAGTAGCGGACAGCGGACCTACGAGCAGTACTTC. Its translation: CASSSGQRTYEQYF.

The genes are TRBV7-9 and TRBJ2-2, with no clear D. In germline, CDR1 is SEHNR, CDR2 FQNEAQ (reference sequence). The CDR3 spans 16 residues. Trimming took 5 bases from V and 1 from J, leaving 14 bases between them. The CDR3 spells CASSRREVQNTGELFF. In DNA, the CDR3 is TGTGCCAGCAGCAGACGAGAGGTCCAGAACACCGGGGAGCTGTTTTTT. Full variable domain (remainder filled in from reference TRBV7-9 and TRBJ2-2): DTGVSQNPRHKITKRGQNVTFRCDPISEHNRLYWYRQTLGQGPEFLTYFQNEAQLEKSRLLSDRFSAERPKGSFSTLEIQRTEQGDSAMYLCASSRREVQNTGELFFGEGSRLTVL.

This clone was found once. This chain joins TRBV4-2 and TRBJ2-7; 12 bases are shared with TRBD2. The V segment lost 0 bases and the J segment 1 base; nucleotides outside the gene matches: 16. Germline CDR1 is LGHNA and CDR2 is YNFKEQ. The CDR3 extends over 21 amino acids. CDR3 sequence reads: CASSQDYSGLAGRDLSYEQYF. The CDR3 DNA reads as TGTGCCAGCAGCCAAGATTATAGCGGACTAGCGGGACGGGATCTTTCCTACGAGCAGTACTTC.

The chain uses TRBV19 and TRBJ1-2; the D is unclear. The CDR3 extends over 14 amino acids. Germline lookup yields CDR1 LNHDA and CDR2 SQIVND (reference sequence). V shed 4 bases and J shed 2 bases, with 11 bases lying between them. CDR3 DNA: TGTGCCAGTAGTAGGGCTTTTGCAAACTATGGCTACACCTTC. Residues: CASSRAFANYGYTF.